One and the same sample provided the 22 T cell receptor beta chains below, sequenced in a study of T-cell reconstitution after alpha-beta-depleted transplantation in children. Unique molecular identifiers were incorporated during preparation of the TCRbeta library. MiXCR, run by TCRdb on the PCR reads, gives a single entry per CDR3 protein. The sample holds 200,000 or so distinct CDR3 sequences, 6.3% seen once. The sequencing used PBMCs, collected before TCRalphabeta/CD19-depleted stem cell transplant. Receptor source: a girl under three years old with combined immunodeficiency, due to receive a stem cell transplant.

This clonotype was observed many times. V gene TRBV28 combines with J gene TRBJ1-1, with D perhaps TRBD1 (6 bases). The CDR3 sequence is 14 residues long. Germline V gene data show CDR1 as MDHEN and CDR2 as SYDVKM. Trimming removed 3 bases from V and 3 bases from J, with 11 bases in between. Here the CDR3 DNA reads TGTGCCAGCAGTTTGTGGGGGGCCCACACTGAAGCTTTCTTT. It specifies CASSLWGAHTEAFF.

This clonotype was found many times. The chain combines TRBV5-1 with TRBJ2-5, with D unresolved. Germline V gene lookup returns CDR1 SGHRS and CDR2 YFSETQ. This CDR3 contains 18 residues. Deletions cut 0 bases from V and 5 bases from J, with 23 bases between. The CDR3, as DNA: TGCGCCAGCAGCTTGGCCATCACGCAGAATCCGACGGATGAGACCCAGTACTTC. Residues: CASSLAITQNPTDETQYF.

The chain carries TRBV6-2 or TRBV6-3 and TRBJ2-1, with D maybe TRBD2 (6 bases). CDR1 and CDR2 from the germline V gene are MNHEY and SVGEGT. V dropped 5 bases and J dropped 8 bases, with 10 bases sitting between them. The CDR3 totals 12 residues. This chain's CDR3 is CASSAWGDEQFF. CDR3 DNA sequence: TGTGCCAGCAGTGCCTGGGGGGATGAGCAGTTCTTC.

The J gene is TRBJ1-2, the V gene TRBV11-2; D may be TRBD1 (6 bases). Trimming shortened V by 2 bases and J by 4 bases, and 14 bases separated the two germline ends. CDR1 is SGHAT, CDR2 FQNNGV, per germline. CDR3 length: 15 amino acids. CDR3 loop: CASSLNDRQLYGYTF. The CDR3, as DNA: TGTGCCAGCAGCTTAAACGACAGGCAACTCTATGGCTACACCTTC.

This clonotype was seen at least ten times. This chain links TRBV20-1 with TRBJ2-1; 8 nucleotides line up with TRBD1. Germline V gene lookup returns CDR1 DFQATT and CDR2 SNEGSKA (reference sequence). Trimming took 5 bases from V and 5 from J; bases not matched to a gene: 11. This CDR3 contains 15 residues. CDR3 bases: TGCAGTGCTCTTACGCTCAGGGGGCCTAACAATGAGCAGTTCTTC. Amino acid sequence: CSALTLRGPNNEQFF.

Note on this clonotype: A clone one base away is much larger, so this may be a read error. The rearrangement joins TRBV6-1 to TRBJ2-1; D is unresolved. The CDR3 has 16 residues. Germline assignment: CDR1 MNHNS and CDR2 SASEGT. The DNA of the CDR3 is TGTGCCAGCAAGGATAGTACGATTCGAGCCTACAATGGGCAGTTCTTC. Translation gives CASKDSTIRAYNGQFF.

Comments on this clonotype: A read error may account for a junction end that differs from germline. The chain employs TRBV7-7 and TRBJ2-1, with 10 bases that match TRBD2. The CDR3 is 17 amino acids. Germline V CDR1 and CDR2: SSHAT, FNYEAQ (reference sequence). CDR3 nucleotides: TGTGCTAGCAGCTTAGCAGAGGGTCTAGCGGGAGACAATGAGCAGTTCTTC. This sequence encodes CASSLAEGLAGDNEQFF.

This clonotype was detected many times. The chain links TRBV29-1 to TRBJ1-2; D not resolved. The germline gives CDR1 SQVTM, CDR2 ANQGSEA. The CDR3 covers 12 residues. Trimming cost V 6 bases and J 4 bases, with 12 bases left between them. In DNA form, the CDR3 reads TGCAGCGTCCCGACCGACATCTATGGCTACACCTTC. This sequence encodes CSVPTDIYGYTF.

The chain links TRBV4-1 to TRBJ2-7; D uncertain. Germline CDR1 reads MGHRA; CDR2 reads YSYEKL. The ends were cut back, 2 bases at V and 5 bases at J, with 16 bases in the middle. The CDR3 is 15 residues long. The chain's CDR3 is CASSQSSHRADEQYF. The CDR3 DNA reads as TGCGCCAGCAGCCAATCCTCCCATCGGGCGGACGAGCAGTACTTC.

This clonotype has a count of ten or more. V gene TRBV3-1 combines with J gene TRBJ2-1; D call uncertain. CDR3 length equals 13 residues. Germline-derived CDR1 and CDR2 are LGHDT and YNNKEL (reference sequence). Trimming stripped 2 bases from V and 6 bases from J, with 8 bases between. In DNA, the CDR3 is TGTGCCAGCAGCCAACTACGGATCAATGAGCAGTTCTTC. It codes for CASSQLRINEQFF.

At least ten counts were recorded for this clonotype. The chain is built from TRBV20-1 and TRBJ2-7, with D perhaps matching TRBD1 (6 bases). V shed 5 bases and J shed 3 bases, with 8 bases lying between them. This CDR3 region has 11 residues. Germline values: CDR1 DFQATT, CDR2 SNEGSKA (reference sequence). The CDR3 DNA sequence: TGCAGTGCTGGGGACATCTACGAGCAGTACTTC. It encodes CSAGDIYEQYF.

This clonotype was observed many times. J is TRBJ2-7 and V is TRBV29-1, with D perhaps TRBD1 (6 bases). This CDR3 has 13 amino acids. The germline gives CDR1 SQVTM, CDR2 ANQGSEA. V was clipped by 4 bases and J by 0 bases, with 10 bases between them. The DNA of the CDR3 is TGCAGCGTTGCCGGGACACTCTCCTACGAGCAGTACTTC. Amino acid sequence: CSVAGTLSYEQYF.

This clonotype was seen at least ten times. The chain links TRBV27 to TRBJ2-1; possibly TRBD2 for D (6 bases). The V gene's germline CDR1 is MNHEY and CDR2 SMNVEV (reference sequence). The CDR3 covers 16 residues. The V end lost 0 bases, the J end lost 2 bases, and 11 bases lay between the germline ends. CDR3 protein: CASSLSSPSAYNEQFF. CDR3 sequence (DNA): TGTGCCAGCAGTTTATCGTCACCTAGCGCCTACAATGAGCAGTTCTTC.

In this sample, this clonotype turned up many times. The chain uses TRBV2 and TRBJ2-7, with D unclear. CDR1 SNHLY and CDR2 FYNNEI come from the germline V gene. The CDR3 extends over 12 amino acids. The V end was cut by 4 bases, the J end by 2 bases, with 6 bases between. This CDR3 is CASSAVTYEQYF. The CDR3 region has the DNA TGTGCCAGCAGTGCGGTAACCTACGAGCAGTACTTC.

This clonotype has at least ten counts. The chain uses TRBV9 and TRBJ2-7; 10 bases line up with TRBD2. Trimming cost V 4 bases and J 0 bases; bases outside gene matches: 4. The CDR3 extends over 15 amino acids. In germline, CDR1 is SGDLS, CDR2 YYNGEE. The CDR3 sequence: CASSQGLALSYEQYF. CDR3 nucleotide sequence: TGTGCCAGCAGCCAGGGACTAGCGCTCTCCTACGAGCAGTACTTC.

At least ten counts were recorded for this clonotype. This sequence joins TRBV5-1 and TRBJ2-3, with unresolved D. The V and J ends lost 4 bases and 2 bases respectively, with 11 bases between them. CDR1 and CDR2 from the germline V gene are SGHRS and YFSETQ. CDR3 length: 14 amino acids. The CDR3 sequence: CASSPRLPTDTQYF. CDR3 bases: TGCGCCAGCAGCCCTCGACTCCCCACAGATACGCAGTATTTT.

This clonotype was recorded many times. The rearrangement joins TRBV18 to TRBJ1-1; 7 bases line up with TRBD1. The CDR3 contains 17 residues. Germline V CDR1 and CDR2: KGHSH, LQKENI. J gave up 8 bases and V 1 base, and 16 bases lay outside the gene matches. The CDR3 spells CASSPREGAGALKEAFF. The DNA for the CDR3 is TGTGCCAGCTCACCACGCGAGGGGGCGGGAGCCTTAAAAGAAGCTTTCTTT. Variable domain in full (rest from reference TRBV18 and TRBJ1-1): NAGVMQNPRHLVRRRGQEARLRCSPMKGHSHVYWYRQLPEEGLKFMVYLQKENIIDESGMPKERFSAEFPKEGPSILRIQQVVRGDSAAYFCASSPREGAGALKEAFFGQGTRLTVV.

This clonotype was detected a few times. The V gene is TRBV20-1, the J gene TRBJ1-1, with a weak D call TRBD1 (5 bases). This CDR3 spans 15 amino acids. Germline assignment: CDR1 DFQATT and CDR2 SNEGSKA (reference sequence). Trimming shortened V by 0 bases and J by 3 bases, and 14 bases separated the two germline ends. The CDR3 sequence: CSARDKGNGDTEAFF. The CDR3 region has the DNA TGCAGTGCTAGAGATAAGGGGAATGGGGACACTGAAGCTTTCTTT.

There are many counts of this clonotype. CDR3 nucleotide sequence: TGTGCCAGCAGCCCCTTGCGGGAGAGGGACAATGAGCAGTTCTTC. Translated, it gives CASSPLRERDNEQFF. The chain has TRBV28 and TRBJ2-1, with 7 bases lining up with TRBD2. Trimming cost V 6 bases and J 5 bases; bases outside gene matches: 10. The CDR3 loop spans 15 amino acids. Per germline, CDR1 MDHEN and CDR2 SYDVKM.

The sample holds many counts of this clonotype. The chain couples TRBV6-5 to TRBJ2-7; 7 nucleotides line up with TRBD2. V trimming: 6 bases; J trimming: 1 base; junction bases outside the gene matches: 12. CDR3 length equals 16 residues. Germline V gene data show CDR1 as MNHEY and CDR2 as SVGAGI. The CDR3 protein is CASSYVGLERSYEQYF. Here the CDR3 DNA reads TGTGCCAGCAGCTACGTAGGACTAGAAAGGTCCTACGAGCAGTACTTC.

There are many counts of this clonotype. The chain couples TRBV7-9 to TRBJ2-7, with unresolved D. This CDR3 contains 13 residues. The V end was cut by 5 bases, the J end by 3 bases, with 11 bases between. Looked up from germline, CDR1 is SEHNR and CDR2 is FQNEAQ (reference sequence). CDR3 bases: TGTGCCAGCAGCGCGTATTTGGGCTACGAGCAGTACTTC. This translates into CASSAYLGYEQYF.

The chain employs TRBV4-1 and TRBJ1-5, with no clear D. Germline V gene lookup returns CDR1 MGHRA and CDR2 YSYEKL. The V end lost 0 bases, the J end lost 0 bases, and 15 bases lay between the germline ends. This CDR3 contains 18 residues. CDR3 in amino acids: CASSQDGPHLYSNQPQHF. The CDR3 DNA reads as TGCGCCAGCAGCCAAGATGGGCCCCACCTCTATAGCAATCAGCCCCAGCATTTT.